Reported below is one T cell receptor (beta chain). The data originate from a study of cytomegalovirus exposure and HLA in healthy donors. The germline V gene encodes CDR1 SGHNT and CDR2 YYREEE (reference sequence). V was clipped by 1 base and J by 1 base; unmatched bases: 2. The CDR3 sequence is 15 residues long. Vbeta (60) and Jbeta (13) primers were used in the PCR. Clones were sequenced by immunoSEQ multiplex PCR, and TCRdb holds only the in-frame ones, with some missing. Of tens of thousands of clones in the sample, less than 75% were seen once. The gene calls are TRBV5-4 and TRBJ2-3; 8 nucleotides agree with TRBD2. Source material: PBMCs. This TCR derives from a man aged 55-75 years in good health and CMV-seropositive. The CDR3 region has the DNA TGTGCCAGCAGCTTGACTAGCGGCGGCACAGATACGCAGTATTTT. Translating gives CASSLTSGGTDTQYF.